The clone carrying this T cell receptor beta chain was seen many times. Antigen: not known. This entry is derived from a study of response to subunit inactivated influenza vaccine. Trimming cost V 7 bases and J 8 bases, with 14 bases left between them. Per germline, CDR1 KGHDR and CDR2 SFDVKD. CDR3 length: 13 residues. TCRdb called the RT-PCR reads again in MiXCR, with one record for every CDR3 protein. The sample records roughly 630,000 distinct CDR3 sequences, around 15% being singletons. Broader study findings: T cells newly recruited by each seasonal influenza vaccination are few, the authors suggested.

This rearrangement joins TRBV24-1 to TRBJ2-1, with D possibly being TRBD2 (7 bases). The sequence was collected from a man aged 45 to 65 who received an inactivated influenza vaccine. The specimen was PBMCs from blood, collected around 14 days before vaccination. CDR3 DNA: TGTGCCACCAGGCGGGGGCCTCTCGATGAGCAGTTCTTC. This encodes CATRRGPLDEQFF.